This passage covers 26 T cell receptor beta chains from one sample sequenced in a study of T cell responses to AZD1222 COVID-19 vaccine. Clones were read by immunoSEQ multiplex PCR, and TCRdb kept only the in-frame ones, dropping some. The sample contains 140,000 to 150,000 clones, 90% to 95% of which appear only once. Sequences were derived from peripheral blood, sampled on day 0 of MenACWY control vaccination. The receptors originated from an adult in good health.

The chain links TRBV6-6 to TRBJ2-1; 7 bases line up with TRBD2. Germline CDR1 reads MNHNY; CDR2 reads SVGAGI (reference sequence). This CDR3 has 11 residues. J gave up 13 bases and V 5 bases, and 5 bases lay outside the gene matches. In DNA form, the CDR3 reads TGTGCCAGCAGTCTCGGGGGGAACCAGTTCTTC. Protein: CASSLGGNQFF.

The chain has TRBV2 and TRBJ2-7, with TRBD2 identical over 7 bases. This CDR3 spans 12 amino acids. CDR1 and CDR2 from the germline V gene are SNHLY and FYNNEI. Trimming removed 6 bases from V and 4 bases from J; junction bases left unmatched: 3. The CDR3 is CASRGGLYEQYF. For the CDR3, the DNA is TGTGCCAGCAGGGGGGGACTATACGAGCAGTACTTC.

The DNA of the CDR3 is TGTGCCAGCAGCTTAACGGGCGGGGCCAGGGGGCAGGGCTACACCTTC. It yields the protein CASSLTGGARGQGYTF. This rearrangement joins TRBV7-3 to TRBJ1-2; 8 bases are a match to TRBD1. This CDR3 is built from 16 residues. V dropped 0 bases and J dropped 8; count of bases not matched to a gene: 11. The germline V gene encodes CDR1 SGHTA and CDR2 FQGTGA. The whole variable domain, filled in from reference TRBV7-3 and TRBJ1-2, reads GAGVSQTPSNKVTEKGKYVELRCDPISGHTALYWYRQSLGQGPEFLIYFQGTGAADDSGLPNDRFFAVRPEGSVSTLKIQRTERGDSAVYLCASSLTGGARGQGYTFGSGTRLTVV.

The chain is built from TRBV19 and TRBJ1-5; tentatively, D is TRBD1 (5 bases). CDR3 length: 16 amino acids. Trimming took 3 bases from V and 6 from J, leaving 18 bases between them. Germline assignment: CDR1 LNHDA and CDR2 SQIVND (reference sequence). The DNA of the CDR3 is TGTGCCAGTAGTATTACCTGGCAGGGAATCCCTCAGCCCCAGCATTTT. Translating gives CASSITWQGIPQPQHF.

V gene TRBV5-1 combines with J gene TRBJ2-7; TRBD1 is a possible D gene (6 bases). The CDR3 spans 17 residues. Germline assignment: CDR1 SGHRS and CDR2 YFSETQ. Trimming took off 2 bases at V and 7 bases at J, with 25 bases between the two ends. CDR3 DNA: TGCGCCAGCAGCTTCCCCGTGGGCGCAGGGGCGCCTTTAGAGCAGTACTTC. As protein: CASSFPVGAGAPLEQYF. Combining the CDR3 with reference TRBV5-1 and TRBJ2-7 gives the whole variable domain KAGVTQTPRYLIKTRGQQVTLSCSPISGHRSVSWYQQTPGQGLQFLFEYFSETQRNKGNFPGRFSGRQFSNSRSEMNVSTLELGDSALYLCASSFPVGAGAPLEQYFGPGTRLTVT.

This clone was observed once. The J gene is TRBJ2-1, the V gene TRBV4-2, with unresolved D. The germline V gene encodes CDR1 LGHNA and CDR2 YNFKEQ. CDR3 length equals 14 residues. Between the trimmed V and J ends, which lost 3 bases and 2 bases, there was a span of 8 bases. The CDR3 sequence is CASSQPAAYNEQFF. Written as DNA, the CDR3 is TGTGCCAGCAGCCAGCCCGCAGCCTACAATGAGCAGTTCTTC.

The chain links TRBV5-1 to TRBJ1-2; possible D gene TRBD1, 5 bases. The CDR3 is made up of 14 amino acids. The V end was cut by 8 bases, the J end by 2 bases, with 16 bases between. Germline V gene sequence: CDR1 SGHRS, CDR2 YFSETQ. CDR3 DNA sequence: TGCGCCAGTACCCCCGAGGGGCCCAACTATGGCTACACCTTC. Residues: CASTPEGPNYGYTF.

A single count supports this clone. The J gene is TRBJ1-4, the V gene TRBV12-3 or TRBV12-4; no reliable D call. V gave up 5 bases and J gave up 6 bases, with 10 bases separating them. The CDR3 is 13 residues long. CDR3 residues: CASSTHSDEKLFF. Here the CDR3 DNA reads TGTGCCAGCAGTACTCACAGTGATGAAAAACTGTTTTTT.

This clone has only one observation. This chain links TRBV27 with TRBJ1-2, with TRBD1 identical over 8 bases. The germline V gene has CDR1 MNHEY and CDR2 SMNVEV (reference sequence). The CDR3 runs 12 residues. Germline trimming cut 6 bases from V and 6 bases from J; bases unmatched to any gene: 3. Here the CDR3 DNA reads TGTGCCAGCAGCCGGGACAGGCATGGCTACACCTTC. Translating it yields CASSRDRHGYTF.

CDR3 residues: CASTQVSSGNTIYF. CDR3 coding DNA: TGTGCCAGCACCCAGGTGTCCTCTGGAAACACCATATATTTT. The chain couples TRBV6-5 to TRBJ1-3; D is undetermined. Germline CDR1 is MNHEY and CDR2 is SVGAGI. The V end lost 7 bases, the J end lost 0 bases, and 10 bases lay between the germline ends. CDR3 length: 14 residues.

This rearrangement joins TRBV3-1 (or the pseudogene TRBV3-2) to TRBJ1-4; D gene uncertain. Germline values: CDR1 LGHDT, CDR2 YNNKEL (reference sequence). Trimming removed 0 bases from V and 7 bases from J, with 9 bases in between. The CDR3 totals 14 residues. In nucleotides, the CDR3 is TGTGCCAGCAGCCAAGAAGGTATAGGTGAAAAACTGTTTTTT. It translates to CASSQEGIGEKLFF.

This sequence joins TRBV5-4 and TRBJ1-1, with D unclear. V was clipped by 0 bases and J by 1 base, with 7 bases between them. Germline V gene sequence: CDR1 SGHNT, CDR2 YYREEE (reference sequence). This CDR3 has 14 amino acids. This CDR3 is CASSLDWGNTEAFF. The CDR3 DNA is TGTGCCAGCAGCTTGGACTGGGGGAACACTGAAGCTTTCTTT.

The V and J genes are TRBV3-1 (or the pseudogene TRBV3-2) and TRBJ2-4, with D hard to call. CDR3 length: 15 amino acids. Deletions cut 1 base from V and 0 bases from J, with 7 bases between. Germline loops: CDR1 LGHDT, CDR2 YNNKEL (reference sequence). CDR3 protein: CASSQGPLAKNIQYF. Written as DNA, the CDR3 is TGTGCCAGCAGCCAAGGACCACTAGCCAAAAACATTCAGTACTTC.

The chain is built from TRBV28 and TRBJ1-2; 10 bases are shared with TRBD1. The CDR3 is 16 residues long. Germline trimming cut 3 bases from V and 6 bases from J; bases unmatched to any gene: 10. The germline V gene encodes CDR1 MDHEN and CDR2 SYDVKM. The CDR3 loop is CASSFSGIGTGDGYTF. CDR3 in DNA: TGTGCCAGCAGTTTTTCCGGTATCGGGACAGGGGATGGCTACACCTTC.

The V gene is TRBV30, the J gene TRBJ1-2; D might be TRBD1 (6 bases). The V end lost 5 bases, the J end lost 5 bases, and 12 bases lay between the germline ends. The germline CDR1 and CDR2 sequences are GTSNPN and SVGIG (reference sequence). The CDR3 spans 12 residues. The CDR3 nucleotides read TGTGCCTGGGGACAGAATCTTTATGGCTACACCTTC. This translates into CAWGQNLYGYTF.

V usage is TRBV5-1 and J usage is TRBJ2-2, with D perhaps TRBD1 (5 bases). V was cut by 1 base and J by 9 bases, with 10 bases left in between. The CDR3 has 13 amino acids. Germline CDR1 and CDR2: SGHRS and YFSETQ. The CDR3 DNA sequence: TGCGCCAGCAGCTTGCAGGGTAGGAGGGAGCTGTTTTTT. It translates to CASSLQGRRELFF. Complete variable domain (other parts from reference TRBV5-1 and TRBJ2-2): KAGVTQTPRYLIKTRGQQVTLSCSPISGHRSVSWYQQTPGQGLQFLFEYFSETQRNKGNFPGRFSGRQFSNSRSEMNVSTLELGDSALYLCASSLQGRRELFFGEGSRLTVL.

The chain joins TRBV11-2 to TRBJ1-6; TRBD1 is a possible D gene (6 bases). V was trimmed by 0 bases and J by 7 bases, leaving 10 bases between them. CDR3 size: 15 residues. The germline V gene encodes CDR1 SGHAT and CDR2 FQNNGV. CDR3 in amino acids: CASSLEHRVNSPLHF. For the CDR3, the DNA is TGTGCCAGCAGCTTAGAGCACAGGGTAAATTCACCCCTCCACTTT.

The chain couples TRBV7-9 to TRBJ1-1; 10 bases line up with TRBD1. Germline V CDR1 and CDR2: SEHNR, FQNEAQ (reference sequence). This CDR3 spans 16 amino acids. Germline trimming cut 7 bases from V and 5 bases from J; bases unmatched to any gene: 13. Written as DNA, the CDR3 is TGTGCCAGCATCCCCGCGGGACAGGGGTGGCTGACTGAAGCTTTCTTT. The encoded protein is CASIPAGQGWLTEAFF.

This chain uses TRBV28 with TRBJ2-7, with D tentatively TRBD1 (6 bases). The V gene lost 3 bases and the J gene lost 3 bases, with 15 bases spanning the gap. CDR1 and CDR2 (germline): MDHEN, SYDVKM. This CDR3 is built from 15 residues. For the CDR3, the DNA is TGTGCCAGCAGTTTTCGACAGGTCGCACTCTACGAGCAGTACTTC. As protein: CASSFRQVALYEQYF. The full variable domain, with the rest looked up from reference TRBV28 and TRBJ2-7, is DVKVTQSSRYLVKRTGEKVFLECVQDMDHENMFWYRQDPGLGLRLIYFSYDVKMKEKGDIPEGYSVSREKKERFSLILESASTNQTSMYLCASSFRQVALYEQYFGPGTRLTVT.

This chain connects TRBV30 to TRBJ1-4, with D hard to call. The V gene lost 0 bases and the J gene lost 10 bases, with 6 bases spanning the gap. This CDR3 comprises 11 residues. CDR1 is GTSNPN and CDR2 is SVGIG in the germline V gene (reference sequence). The CDR3 here is CAWSVGGKLFF. The CDR3 coding sequence is TGTGCCTGGAGTGTCGGAGGAAAACTGTTTTTT.

The J gene is TRBJ1-2, the V gene TRBV29-1; D gene ambiguous. The germline V gene has CDR1 SQVTM and CDR2 ANQGSEA. V lost 4 bases and J 6 bases, leaving 9 bases between the germline ends. There are 11 residues in the CDR3. CDR3 sequence: CSVVLRDGYTF. The CDR3 region has the DNA TGCAGCGTTGTACTGAGGGATGGCTACACCTTC.

The gene calls are TRBV28 and TRBJ2-2, with D perhaps assigned TRBD1 or TRBD2 (5 bases each). Between the trimmed V and J ends, which lost 7 bases and 7 bases, there was a span of 13 bases. CDR1 MDHEN and CDR2 SYDVKM come from the germline V gene. The CDR3 covers 13 residues. In DNA form, the CDR3 reads TGTGCCAGCATCATAGGGGCGGGCGGGGAGCTGTTTTTT. Its translation: CASIIGAGGELFF.

This chain uses TRBV7-3 with TRBJ2-5, with D uncertain. Germline-derived CDR1 and CDR2 are SGHTA and FQGTGA. This CDR3 is 14 amino acids long. Trimming stripped 5 bases from V and 5 bases from J, with 15 bases between. CDR3 DNA sequence: TGTGCCAGCAGCCCCGATCGCTTTTCGGAGACCCAGTACTTC. Its protein product is CASSPDRFSETQYF.

The V call is TRBV9, the J call TRBJ2-2; D is perhaps TRBD1 (6 bases). The CDR3 spans 16 residues. V lost 4 bases and J lost 7, with 20 bases in between. Germline-derived CDR1 and CDR2 are SGDLS and YYNGEE. For the CDR3, the DNA is TGTGCCAGCAGCCCCAGGCCCAGGGGTCCGGGCGGGGAGCTGTTTTTT. As protein: CASSPRPRGPGGELFF.

V usage is TRBV3-1 (or the pseudogene TRBV3-2) and J usage is TRBJ1-3; D ambiguous. Germline V CDR1 and CDR2: LGHDT, YNNKEL (reference sequence). The CDR3 is made up of 18 amino acids. V was shortened by 1 base and J by 0 bases, with 16 bases between the two germline ends. The CDR3 loop reads CASSQASSLSNSGNTIYF. In nucleotides, the CDR3 is TGTGCCAGCAGCCAAGCTTCCTCCCTCTCGAACTCTGGAAACACCATATATTTT.

This rearrangement joins TRBV30 to TRBJ2-1; TRBD1 matches 10 bases. The CDR3 is made up of 15 amino acids. Per the germline V gene, CDR1 is GTSNPN and CDR2 is SVGIG (reference sequence). Unmatched junction bases numbered 11, after V lost 5 bases and J lost 7 bases. The CDR3 reads CAWYTPRTGGNEQFF. CDR3 coding DNA: TGTGCCTGGTACACCCCCAGGACAGGGGGTAATGAGCAGTTCTTC.